This record concerns one TCR beta chain sequence. The CDR3 contains 12 residues. Germline CDR1 and CDR2: ENHRY and SYGVKD. J lost 4 bases, V lost 10 bases, and 6 bases had no gene match. The data belong to a study of T cell changes during pregnancy in multiple sclerosis. Profiled with immunoSEQ multiplex PCR; TCRdb holds only in-frame clones, not every one. The table lists 70,000 to 80,000 clones, 90% to 95% of them singletons. The sequence was obtained from a female donor with multiple sclerosis, enrolled in a pregnancy study. Here the sequenced sample was peripheral blood, taken in the first trimester of pregnancy. This sequence joins TRBV10-3 and TRBJ2-7, with 8 bases fitting TRBD1. This chain's CDR3 is CATGQGGYEQYF. The CDR3 region has the DNA TGTGCCACCGGACAGGGTGGTTACGAGCAGTACTTC.